This record looks at one TCR beta chain sequence and its context. Germline lookup yields CDR1 SGHKS and CDR2 YYEKEE (reference sequence). CDR3 length equals 14 residues. V shed 4 bases and J 6 bases; nucleotides not matched to a gene: 7. Method: immunoSEQ multiplex PCR; TCRdb's copy keeps in-frame clones and lacks some. The data hold about 50,000 clones, with approximately 86% observed a single time. The sample originates from a study of OX40 agonist ivuxolimab in advanced cancers. On the study more broadly: Patients received ivuxolimab, an intravenous treatment, every 2 weeks at 0.01 to 10 mg/kg.

The chain carries TRBV5-5 and TRBJ2-1; 7 nucleotides line up with TRBD1. The specimen comprised CD4+ or CD8+ T cells sorted from blood, sampled in a trial of the OX40 agonist ivuxolimab. The TCR was taken from an adult with an advanced solid tumor such as melanoma, head and neck, liver or kidney cancer. The CDR3 coding sequence is TGTGCCAGCAGCCTAAGACAGGGTTTCAATGAGCAGTTCTTC. This translates into CASSLRQGFNEQFF.